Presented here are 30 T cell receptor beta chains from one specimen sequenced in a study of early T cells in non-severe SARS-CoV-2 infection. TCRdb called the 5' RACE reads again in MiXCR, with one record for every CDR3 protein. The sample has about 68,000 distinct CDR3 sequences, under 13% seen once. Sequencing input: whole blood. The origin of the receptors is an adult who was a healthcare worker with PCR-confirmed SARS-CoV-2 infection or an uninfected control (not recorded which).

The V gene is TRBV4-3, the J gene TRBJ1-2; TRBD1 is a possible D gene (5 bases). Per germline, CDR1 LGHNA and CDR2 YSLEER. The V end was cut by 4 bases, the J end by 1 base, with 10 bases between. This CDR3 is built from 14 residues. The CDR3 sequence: CASSRTSDNYGYTF. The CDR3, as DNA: TGCGCCAGCAGCCGGACATCGGATAACTATGGCTACACCTTC.

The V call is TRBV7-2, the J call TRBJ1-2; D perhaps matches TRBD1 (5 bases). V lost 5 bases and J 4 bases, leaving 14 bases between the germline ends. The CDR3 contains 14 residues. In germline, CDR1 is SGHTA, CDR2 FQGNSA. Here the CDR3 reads CASSPPGPGYGYTF. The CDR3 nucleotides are TGTGCCAGCAGCCCCCCAGGGCCGGGCTATGGCTACACCTTC.

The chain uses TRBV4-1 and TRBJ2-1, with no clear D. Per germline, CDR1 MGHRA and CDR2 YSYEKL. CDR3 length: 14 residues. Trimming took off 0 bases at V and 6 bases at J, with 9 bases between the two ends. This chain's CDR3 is CASSQEGPSNEQFF. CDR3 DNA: TGCGCCAGCAGCCAAGAGGGCCCCTCCAATGAGCAGTTCTTC.

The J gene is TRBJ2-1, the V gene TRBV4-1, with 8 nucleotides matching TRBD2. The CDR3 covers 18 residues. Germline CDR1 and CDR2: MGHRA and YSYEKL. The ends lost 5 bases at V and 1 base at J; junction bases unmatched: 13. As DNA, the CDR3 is TGCGCCAGCAGCAGGCTGCGGGGAGCGGGAGCTTCCTACAATGAGCAGTTCTTC. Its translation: CASSRLRGAGASYNEQFF.

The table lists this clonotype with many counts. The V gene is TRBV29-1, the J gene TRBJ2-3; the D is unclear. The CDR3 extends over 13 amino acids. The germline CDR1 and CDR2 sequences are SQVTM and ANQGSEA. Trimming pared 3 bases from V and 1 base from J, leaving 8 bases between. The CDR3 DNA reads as TGCAGCGTTGAGCTTCAGGGCACAGATACGCAGTATTTT. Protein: CSVELQGTDTQYF.

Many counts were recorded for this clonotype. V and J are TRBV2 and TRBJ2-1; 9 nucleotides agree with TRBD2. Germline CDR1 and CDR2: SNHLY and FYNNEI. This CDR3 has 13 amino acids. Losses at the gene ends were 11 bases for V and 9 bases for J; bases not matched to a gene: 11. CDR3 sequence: CASEAGGRGEQFF. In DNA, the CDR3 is TGTGCCTCGGAGGCCGGCGGGAGGGGTGAGCAGTTCTTC.

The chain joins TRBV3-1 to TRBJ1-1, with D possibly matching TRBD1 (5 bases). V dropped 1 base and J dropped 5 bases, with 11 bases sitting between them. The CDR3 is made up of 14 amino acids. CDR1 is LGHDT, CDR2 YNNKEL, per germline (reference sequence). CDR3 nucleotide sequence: TGTGCCAGCAGCCAAGTTCAGGGCTGGACTGAAGCTTTCTTT. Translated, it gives CASSQVQGWTEAFF.

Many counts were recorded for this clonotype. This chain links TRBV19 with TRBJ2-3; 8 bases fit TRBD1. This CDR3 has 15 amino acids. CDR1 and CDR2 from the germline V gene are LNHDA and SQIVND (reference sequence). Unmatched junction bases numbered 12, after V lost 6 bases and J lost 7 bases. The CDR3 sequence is CASRLQGATVHTQYF. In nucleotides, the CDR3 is TGTGCCAGTAGGCTCCAGGGGGCTACGGTCCATACGCAGTATTTT.

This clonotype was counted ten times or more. The CDR3 region has the DNA TGTGCCAGCTCACCACCCGGTAATAGCAGGGATCAGCAGTTCTTC. This translates into CASSPPGNSRDQQFF. The chain combines TRBV18 with TRBJ2-1; D may be TRBD1 (5 bases). Trimming took 0 bases from V and 11 from J, leaving 17 bases between them. The CDR3 covers 15 residues. Germline V gene sequence: CDR1 KGHSH, CDR2 LQKENI.

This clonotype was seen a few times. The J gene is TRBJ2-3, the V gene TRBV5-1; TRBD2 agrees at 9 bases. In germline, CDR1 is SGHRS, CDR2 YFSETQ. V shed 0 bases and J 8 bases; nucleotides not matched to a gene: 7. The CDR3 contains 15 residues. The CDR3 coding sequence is TGCGCCAGCAGCTTGGTGTTCGGAGCGGGAGGTACGCAGTATTTT. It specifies CASSLVFGAGGTQYF.

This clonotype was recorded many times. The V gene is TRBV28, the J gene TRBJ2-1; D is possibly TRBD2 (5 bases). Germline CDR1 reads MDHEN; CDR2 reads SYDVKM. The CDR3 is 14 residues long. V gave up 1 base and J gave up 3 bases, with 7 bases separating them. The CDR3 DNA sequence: TGTGCCAGCAGTTTATTTGCGGGCTACAATGAGCAGTTCTTC. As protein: CASSLFAGYNEQFF.

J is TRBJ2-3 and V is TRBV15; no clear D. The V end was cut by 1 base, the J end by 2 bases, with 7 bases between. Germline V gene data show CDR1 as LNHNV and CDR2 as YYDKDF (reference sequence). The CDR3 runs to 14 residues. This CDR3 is CATSRGGVTDTQYF. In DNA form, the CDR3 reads TGTGCCACCAGCAGAGGAGGCGTCACAGATACGCAGTATTTT.

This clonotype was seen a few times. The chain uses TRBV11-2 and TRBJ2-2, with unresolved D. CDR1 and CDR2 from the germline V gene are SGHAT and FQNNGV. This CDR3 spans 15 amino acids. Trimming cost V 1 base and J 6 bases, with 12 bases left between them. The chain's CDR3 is CASSLARINPGELFF. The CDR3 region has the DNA TGTGCCAGCAGCTTAGCACGAATTAATCCCGGGGAGCTGTTTTTT. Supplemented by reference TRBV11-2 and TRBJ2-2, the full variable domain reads EAGVAQSPRYKIIEKRQSVAFWCNPISGHATLYWYQQILGQGPKLLIQFQNNGVVDDSQLPKDRFSAERLKGVDSTLKIQPAKLEDSAVYLCASSLARINPGELFFGEGSRLTVL.

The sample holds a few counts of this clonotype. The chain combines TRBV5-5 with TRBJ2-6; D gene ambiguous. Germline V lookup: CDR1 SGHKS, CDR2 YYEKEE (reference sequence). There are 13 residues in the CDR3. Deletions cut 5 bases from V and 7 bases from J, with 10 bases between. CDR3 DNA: TGTGCCAGCAGGGGCGTAGGTGCCAACGTCCTGACTTTC. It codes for CASRGVGANVLTF.

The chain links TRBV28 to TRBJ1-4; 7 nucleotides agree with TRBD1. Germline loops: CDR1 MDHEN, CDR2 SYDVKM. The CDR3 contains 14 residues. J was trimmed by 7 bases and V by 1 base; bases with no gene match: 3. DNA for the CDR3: TGTGCCAGCAGTTTATCCCCAGGGGGTGAAAAACTGTTTTTT. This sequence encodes CASSLSPGGEKLFF. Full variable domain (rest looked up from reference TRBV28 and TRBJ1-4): DVKVTQSSRYLVKRTGEKVFLECVQDMDHENMFWYRQDPGLGLRLIYFSYDVKMKEKGDIPEGYSVSREKKERFSLILESASTNQTSMYLCASSLSPGGEKLFFGSGTQLSVL.

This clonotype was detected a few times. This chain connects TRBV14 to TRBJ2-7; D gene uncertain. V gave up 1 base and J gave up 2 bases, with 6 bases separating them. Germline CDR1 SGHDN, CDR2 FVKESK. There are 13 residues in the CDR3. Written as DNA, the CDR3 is TGTGCCAGCAGCCAAGGCAGAACCTACGAGCAGTACTTC. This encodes CASSQGRTYEQYF. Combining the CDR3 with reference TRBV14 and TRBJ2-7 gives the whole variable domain EAGVTQFPSHSVIEKGQTVTLRCDPISGHDNLYWYRRVMGKEIKFLLHFVKESKQDESGMPNNRFLAERTGGTYSTLKVQPAELEDSGVYFCASSQGRTYEQYFGPGTRLTVT.

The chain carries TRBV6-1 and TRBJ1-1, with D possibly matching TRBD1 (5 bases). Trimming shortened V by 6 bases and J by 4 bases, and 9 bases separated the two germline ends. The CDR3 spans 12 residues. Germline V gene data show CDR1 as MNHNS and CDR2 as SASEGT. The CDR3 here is CASSGHTTEAFF. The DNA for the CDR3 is TGTGCCAGCAGCGGACACACCACTGAAGCTTTCTTT.

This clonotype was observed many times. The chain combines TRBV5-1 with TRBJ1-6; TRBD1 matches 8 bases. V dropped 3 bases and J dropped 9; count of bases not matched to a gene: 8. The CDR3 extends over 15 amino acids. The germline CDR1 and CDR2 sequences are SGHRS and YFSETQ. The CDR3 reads CASSSTTGAVSPLHF. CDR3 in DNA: TGCGCCAGCAGCTCAACGACAGGGGCGGTTTCACCCCTCCACTTT. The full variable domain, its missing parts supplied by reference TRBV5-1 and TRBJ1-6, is KAGVTQTPRYLIKTRGQQVTLSCSPISGHRSVSWYQQTPGQGLQFLFEYFSETQRNKGNFPGRFSGRQFSNSRSEMNVSTLELGDSALYLCASSSTTGAVSPLHFGNGTRLTVT.

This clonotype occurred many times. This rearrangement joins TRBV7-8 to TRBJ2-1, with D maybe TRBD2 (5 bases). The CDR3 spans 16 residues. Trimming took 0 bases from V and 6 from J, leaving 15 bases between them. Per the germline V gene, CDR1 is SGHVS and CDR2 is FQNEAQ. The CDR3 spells CASSLARFGGGNEQFF. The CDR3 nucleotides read TGTGCCAGCAGCTTAGCGCGCTTTGGAGGTGGCAATGAGCAGTTCTTC.

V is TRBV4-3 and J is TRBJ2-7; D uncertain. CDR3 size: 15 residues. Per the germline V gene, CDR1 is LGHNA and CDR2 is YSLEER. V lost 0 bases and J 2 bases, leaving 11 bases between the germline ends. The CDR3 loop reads CASSQEPGYTYEQYF. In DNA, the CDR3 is TGCGCCAGCAGCCAAGAACCAGGTTATACCTACGAGCAGTACTTC.

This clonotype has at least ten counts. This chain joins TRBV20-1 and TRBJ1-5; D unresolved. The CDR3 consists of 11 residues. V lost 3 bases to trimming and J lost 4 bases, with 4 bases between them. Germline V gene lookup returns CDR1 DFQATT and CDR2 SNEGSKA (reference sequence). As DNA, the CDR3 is TGCAGTGCTAGTCGTAATCAGCCCCAGCATTTT. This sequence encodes CSASRNQPQHF.

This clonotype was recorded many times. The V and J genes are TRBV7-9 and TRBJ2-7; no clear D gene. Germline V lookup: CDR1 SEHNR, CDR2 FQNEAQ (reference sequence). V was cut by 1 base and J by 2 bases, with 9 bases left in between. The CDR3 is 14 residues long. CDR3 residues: CASSLGQAAYEQYF. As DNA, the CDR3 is TGTGCCAGCAGCTTAGGGCAGGCCGCCTACGAGCAGTACTTC.

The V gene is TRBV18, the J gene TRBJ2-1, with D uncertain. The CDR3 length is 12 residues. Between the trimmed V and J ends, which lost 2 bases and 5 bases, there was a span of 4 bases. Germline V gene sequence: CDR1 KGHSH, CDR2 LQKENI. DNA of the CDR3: TGTGCCAGCTCACCAGGAAACAATGAGCAGTTCTTC. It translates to CASSPGNNEQFF.

The DNA for the CDR3 is TGTGCCAGCAGTTTACCCGCCTCACCCGAGCAGTACTTC. This gives the protein CASSLPASPEQYF. This chain connects TRBV28 to TRBJ2-7, with D unresolved. V lost 2 bases and J lost 6, with 11 bases in between. The CDR3 covers 13 residues. Germline V CDR1 and CDR2: MDHEN, SYDVKM. Drawing the rest from reference TRBV28 and TRBJ2-7, the complete variable domain is DVKVTQSSRYLVKRTGEKVFLECVQDMDHENMFWYRQDPGLGLRLIYFSYDVKMKEKGDIPEGYSVSREKKERFSLILESASTNQTSMYLCASSLPASPEQYFGPGTRLTVT.

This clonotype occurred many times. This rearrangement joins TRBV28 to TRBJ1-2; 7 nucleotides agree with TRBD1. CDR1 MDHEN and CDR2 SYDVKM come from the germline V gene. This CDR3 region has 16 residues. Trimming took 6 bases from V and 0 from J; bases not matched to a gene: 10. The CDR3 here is CASRKQGLGANYGYTF. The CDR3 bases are TGTGCCAGCAGAAAACAGGGGTTGGGTGCTAACTATGGCTACACCTTC.

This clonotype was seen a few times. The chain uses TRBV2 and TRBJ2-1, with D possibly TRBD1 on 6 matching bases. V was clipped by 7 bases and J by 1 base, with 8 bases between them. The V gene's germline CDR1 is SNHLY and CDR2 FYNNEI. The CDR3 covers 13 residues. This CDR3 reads CASKGGSYNEQFF. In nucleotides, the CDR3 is TGTGCCAGCAAAGGGGGATCCTACAATGAGCAGTTCTTC.

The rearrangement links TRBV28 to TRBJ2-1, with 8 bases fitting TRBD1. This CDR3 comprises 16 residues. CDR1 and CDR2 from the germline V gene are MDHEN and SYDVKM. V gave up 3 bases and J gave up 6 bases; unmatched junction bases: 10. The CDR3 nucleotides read TGTGCCAGCAGTTTTCGGCTGACAGGGGTCGGCAATGAGCAGTTCTTC. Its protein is CASSFRLTGVGNEQFF.

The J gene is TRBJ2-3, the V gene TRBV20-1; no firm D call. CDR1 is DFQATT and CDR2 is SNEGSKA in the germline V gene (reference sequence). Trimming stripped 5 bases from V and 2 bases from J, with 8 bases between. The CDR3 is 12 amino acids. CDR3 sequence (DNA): TGCAGTGCTTCTATGCCCACAGATACGCAGTATTTT. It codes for CSASMPTDTQYF.

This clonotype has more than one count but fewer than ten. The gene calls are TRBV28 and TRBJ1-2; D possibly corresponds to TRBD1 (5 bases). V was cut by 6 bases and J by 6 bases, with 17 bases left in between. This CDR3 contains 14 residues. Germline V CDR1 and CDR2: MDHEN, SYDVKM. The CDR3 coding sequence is TGTGCCAGCAGCCGATACTCTTCCAGGGATGGCTACACCTTC. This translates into CASSRYSSRDGYTF.

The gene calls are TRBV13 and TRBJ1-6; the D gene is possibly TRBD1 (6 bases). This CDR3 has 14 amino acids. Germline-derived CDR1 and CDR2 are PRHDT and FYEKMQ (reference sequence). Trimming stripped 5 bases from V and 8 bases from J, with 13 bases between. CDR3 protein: CASSGTLKDSPLHF. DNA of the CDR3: TGTGCCAGCAGCGGGACATTGAAGGATTCACCCCTCCACTTT.